These T cell receptor beta chains were read from a single sample in a study of blood T cells in healthy people across ages. TCRdb called the 5' RACE reads again in MiXCR, with one record for every CDR3 protein. This sample has 1.5 million to 2 million distinct CDR3 sequences, with about 35% found just once. Sequencing was performed on blood. These receptors all come from a woman aged 25 to 45 in good health. The CDR3 runs from the conserved cysteine through the conserved F or W. The D gene is left open where the match is weak. Not all rows give a size; the values are once, few, many and, for expanded clones, a class.

CDR3aa: CATSVTGVGTDTQYF
CDR3nt: TGTGCCACCAGCGTGACAGGGGTAGGCACAGATACGCAGTATTTT
d_gene: TRBD1
abundance: few
j_gene: TRBJ2-3
v_gene: TRBV15

CDR3aa: CAWRGYGYTF
CDR3nt: TGTGCCTGGAGAGGCTATGGCTACACCTTC
d_gene: .
abundance: .
j_gene: TRBJ1-2
v_gene: TRBV30

CDR3aa: CAMRTSEEDTQYF
CDR3nt: TGTGCCATGAGGACTAGCGAGGAAGATACGCAGTATTTT
d_gene: .
abundance: .
j_gene: TRBJ2-3
v_gene: TRBV21-1

CDR3aa: CSAPMGRSQEQYF
CDR3nt: TGCAGTGCTCCCATGGGGCGGAGCCAGGAGCAGTACTTC
d_gene: .
abundance: few
j_gene: TRBJ2-7
v_gene: TRBV20-1

CDR3aa: CASSFRDSDTQYF
CDR3nt: TGCGCCAGCAGCTTTCGGGACTCTGATACGCAGTATTTT
d_gene: .
abundance: many
j_gene: TRBJ2-3
v_gene: TRBV5-1

CDR3aa: CASSPGPSNQPQHF
CDR3nt: TGTGCCAGCAGCCCAGGACCCTCGAATCAGCCCCAGCATTTT
d_gene: .
abundance: many
j_gene: TRBJ1-5
v_gene: TRBV12-3/TRBV12-4

CDR3aa: CASSGGGMDAGGVEQYF
CDR3nt: TGTGCCAGCAGCGGAGGGGGAATGGATGCCGGGGGTGTCGAGCAGTACTTC
d_gene: .
abundance: .
j_gene: TRBJ2-7
v_gene: TRBV6-1

CDR3aa: CTSSLRWGPYEQYF
CDR3nt: TGCACCAGCAGCCTGCGGTGGGGACCCTACGAGCAGTACTTC
d_gene: .
abundance: .
j_gene: TRBJ2-7
v_gene: TRBV4-1

CDR3aa: CSASVGTGGGYTF
CDR3nt: TGCAGCGCCTCCGTCGGAACAGGGGGTGGCTACACCTTC
d_gene: TRBD1
abundance: many
j_gene: TRBJ1-2
v_gene: TRBV29-1

CDR3aa: CSASKTGGAYTEAFF
CDR3nt: TGCAGTGCTAGTAAAACAGGGGGCGCGTACACTGAAGCTTTCTTT
d_gene: TRBD1
abundance: .
j_gene: TRBJ1-1
v_gene: TRBV20-1

CDR3aa: CASSYYKSYEQYF
CDR3nt: TGTGCCAGCAGTTACTACAAATCCTACGAGCAGTACTTC
d_gene: .
abundance: .
j_gene: TRBJ2-7
v_gene: TRBV6-2/TRBV6-3

CDR3aa: CASSPIESQPQHF
CDR3nt: TGTGCCAGCTCACCTATAGAATCACAGCCCCAGCATTTT
d_gene: .
abundance: few
j_gene: TRBJ1-5
v_gene: TRBV18

CDR3aa: CASSYPLRGPSSYEQYF
CDR3nt: TGTGCCAGCAGTTATCCCCTGAGGGGCCCAAGCTCCTACGAGCAGTACTTC
d_gene: .
abundance: .
j_gene: TRBJ2-7
v_gene: TRBV6-2/TRBV6-3

CDR3aa: CASSLIGGGETQYF
CDR3nt: TGCGCCAGCAGCTTGATCGGGGGCGGAGAGACCCAGTACTTC
d_gene: .
abundance: few
j_gene: TRBJ2-5
v_gene: TRBV5-1

CDR3aa: CASKGTGADYGYTF
CDR3nt: TGTGCCAGCAAAGGGACAGGGGCGGACTATGGCTACACCTTC
d_gene: TRBD1
abundance: .
j_gene: TRBJ1-2
v_gene: TRBV13

CDR3aa: CSASPPQEGYEQYF
CDR3nt: TGCAGTGCTAGCCCCCCGCAAGAGGGCTACGAGCAGTACTTC
d_gene: .
abundance: .
j_gene: TRBJ2-7
v_gene: TRBV20-1